This T cell receptor beta chain originates from a study of cytomegalovirus exposure and HLA in healthy donors listed by TCRdb under 2017. Regarding the research as a whole: In an earlier analysis of under 600 of the donors, 276 Gb of sequence data and some 120 million unique TCR beta sequences from roughly 190 million T cells were reported. Around 320 gigabases of sequencing data and 80 million or so unique TCR sequences were included in an early release covering about 600 HLA-typed donors. Besides the first cohort of under 700 subjects, a separate validation cohort made up of 120 different subjects was used. HLA typing included class I and class II loci at four-digit resolution. The genetic ancestry cluster associated with self-reported Caucasian donors included roughly 84% of the roughly 360 genotyped donors. Donor age, sex, ethnicity and CMV serostatus were compiled alongside the repertoire data. Every repertoire in the discovery cohort had been generated on one and the same sequencing platform. A later analysis re-analyzed previously published TCR beta repertoires from 500 to 700 donors and added high-resolution HLA genotyping to study TCR occurrence patterns. In the later analysis, no new phenotypic data were used to find candidate immune exposures; instead, reliance was placed on TCR beta sequences and their occurrence across donors. Roughly 5 DR-DQ haplotypes were handled as single units for association and clustering because linkage in the cohort was strong. Genome-wide SNP genotypes for about 60% of the roughly 700 donors were used in a later genetic analysis, which treated that subset as a discovery cohort. The number of donors typed differed by locus, with roughly 629-640 for A, B, C, DRB1 and DQB1, around 560 for DQA1, nearly 610 for DPA1, and roughly 450 for DPB1. The study aimed to test whether cataloging public T cell receptors could reveal signatures of past pathogen exposure. The study profiled the T cell repertoires of under 850 subjects by immunosequencing and related them to cytomegalovirus serostatus. The study combined high-throughput TCR immunosequencing, statistical association of individual TCRs with disease status, and machine learning to predict cytomegalovirus infection status. Among 398 genotyped donors of the cohort, an average of around 240,000 unique TCR beta nucleotide sequences were sequenced per donor, around a sixth of them non-productive. An earlier analysis of approximately 500 of the donors applied high-throughput TCR beta sequencing to assess whether each TCR beta V gene segment acted as functional or pseudogenic. Overall study outcomes, separate from this receptor: The study listed 150 to 200 TCR beta chains as associated with cytomegalovirus. The classifier was reported to diagnose cytomegalovirus status with high specificity and sensitivity in both the original cohort and the validation cohort. The earlier analysis of almost 600 of the donors excluded 15 to 20 rarely observed V segments, including chromosome 9 orphons, because counts were too low. A later analysis reported that several top co-occurrence clusters appeared linked to parvovirus B19, influenza, CMV and Epstein-Barr virus. Presence/absence analyses assumed roughly uniform sequencing depth across donors, an assumption that may not hold. A cluster of highly shared sequence variants was judged likely to be a technical artifact of the sequencing pipeline. Only TCR beta chains were sequenced in this cohort, and the absence of alpha or paired-chain data limited detectable features. A later genetic analysis associated a missense DCLRE1C variant with V-gene and J-gene trimming of TCR beta chains, and an independent cohort replicated the association. Strong co-occurrence of HLA alleles, especially DR and DQ, made assigning TCR associations to individual alleles difficult. In a later genetic analysis, fewer N-insertions in productive TCRs were reported among donors in an Asian-associated ancestry cluster than the approximately 670-donor mean. An earlier analysis of some 590 of the donors showed that most TCR beta V segments appeared in productive rearrangements either about 90% or about 30% of the time, which broadly matched IMGT annotations. A later analysis associated about 17,000 TCR beta sequences with specific HLA alleles at a false discovery rate of 0.05. Most CMV-associated TCR beta chains appeared to be HLA-restricted in a later analysis, and the HLA associations seemed to be driven largely by CMV exposure. In vitro tests confirmed that a few of the cytomegalovirus-associated TCR beta chains recognize cytomegalovirus antigens. HLA typing was unavailable for some donors at each locus, so association tests used only the typed subset. In a later analysis, TCR association rates were found to vary across HLA loci, with the most associated TCRs seen for DRB1 alleles and the fewest for HLA-C alleles. A further reported finding was that TCR beta sequences accurately predicted the HLA-A and HLA-B alleles for most subjects in the first cohort. A later analysis found that HLA-associated TCR beta chains were more clonally expanded and had lower generation probabilities than equally common non-associated chains. Across donors, most TCR sequences were observed very rarely, whereas some public TCRs were present in many individuals. Because the 87-base-pair reads could not distinguish some IMGT-functional V segments, including TRBV6-2 and TRBV6-3, those segments were excluded. Correlated functional status among segregating V segments might be attributable to linkage disequilibrium, but an unknown experimental factor could not be ruled out. For the cohort, immune exposure information was limited to CMV serostatus. It was suggested by the authors that the approach could potentially be generalized to other disease states and immunological phenotypes.

Via the germline V gene (reference sequence), CDR1 is MNHNY and CDR2 SVGAGI. Its CDR3 holds 14 amino acids, cysteine through valine. Only the CDR3 DNA is retained, 42 bases long and in frame from the first base. At the junction V is shortened by 3 bases and J by 4 bases; bases outside the gene matches: 5. In total, just over 650 healthy bone marrow donors made up the cohort. At the time of sampling, every cohort member was nominally healthy, though immune exposures that went unrecorded were likely present. The donor tested CMV seronegative, placing the donor among the 350 to 400 seronegative members of the cohort. A peripheral blood sample was collected from each donor, and TCR beta sequencing was performed on peripheral blood mononuclear cells. Genomic DNA was extracted from the blood cell samples with the Qiagen DNeasy Blood Extraction Kit. Comment on this clone: Its specific antigen is unknown. It has no much larger one-base neighbor in the sample; base qualities were not kept.

Libraries were prepared through the immunoSEQ multiplex PCR assay. For the multiplex PCR, a mixture combining 60 forward primers for TCR Vbeta segments and 13 reverse primers for TCR Jbeta segments was used. Amplification of the CDR3 region of rearranged TCR beta genes was performed with a multiplex PCR assay on genomic DNA. The amplified TCR beta libraries were sequenced on the Illumina HiSeq System as 87-base-pair reads. The paper's data handling went like this. Across the roughly 670 repertoires, a later analysis counted approximately 83 million unique TCR beta chains, some 11 million of which were shared by at least two donors. Raw reads were error-corrected and collapsed into unique sequences by a nearest-neighbor algorithm in which closely related sequences were merged to remove PCR and sequencing errors. V, D and J gene segments were assigned by aligning CDR3 sequences to IMGT reference sequences. For a sequence to be retained, at least a six-nucleotide match to both a V gene segment and a J gene segment was required. A rearrangement was called productive if the CDR3 had no stop codons and remained in frame with V and J, and every other rearrangement was called non-productive. CDR3 was defined according to IMGT convention as the region running from the second conserved V-encoded cysteine to the conserved J-encoded phenylalanine. In an earlier analysis of roughly 580 of the donors, sequences lacking an unambiguous match to a single V gene segment were excluded. In an earlier analysis of approximately 500 of the donors, a V segment was called functional when productive rearrangements were above 56.7%, and segregating when the standard deviation between donors exceeded 5%. To diagnose cytomegalovirus status from the catalog of TCR beta chain sequences, a statistical classification framework was built. In a later analysis, V and J genes were assigned by comparing TCR nucleotide sequences against IMGT/GENE-DB human TR gene sequences. A later analysis assigned CDR3 sequences and most-parsimonious VDJ recombination scenarios with the TCRdist pipeline. In a later analysis, each TCR beta chain was defined by its CDR3 amino acid sequence together with its V-gene family, and reads without a unique V-gene family were excluded. In a later analysis, 550 to 650 highly shared, low-generation-probability nucleotide sequences were removed to address suspected cross-contamination and a sequencing artifact. For each public chain, a later analysis derived a clonal expansion index from normalized ranks of inferred template counts within each repertoire. Generation probabilities in a later analysis came from a VDJ recombination model fitted to out-of-frame rearrangements, and those results were checked against IGoR. In a later analysis, TCR-TCR, TCR-HLA and TCR-CMV co-occurrence was scored with hypergeometric tests, and a repertoire-size bias correction was applied to TCR pairs. In a later analysis, false discovery rates were estimated by permuting HLA or CMV assignments 20 times. In a later analysis, co-occurring TCRs were grouped using DBSCAN, with TCRdist sequence similarity added in when clustering inside HLA-allele-positive subsets. Repertoires with fewer than 30,000 or more than 120,000 public chains, plus five repertoires with anomalous nucleotide sharing, were excluded from co-occurrence clustering. TCRdb mirrors the immuneACCESS table, restricted to in-frame sequences. Some clones are absent from its copies; in checked studies, under half trace to an unresolved V gene, and the reason for the others is unknown. Clone size and V and J calls were adopted from that table, with D and trimming inferred from the DNA. This sample holds around 100,000 clones; around three quarters were observed only once. The ten largest clones represent 4.1% of the sample.

Sample: PBMCs. The receptor was isolated from a man in his forties in good health and CMV-seronegative. The V and J genes are TRBV6-6 and TRBJ2-7; 8 central nucleotides agree with TRBD2. The CDR3: CASSYAAGGYEQYV. The DNA sequence reads TGTGCCAGCAGTTATGCGGCGGGGGGATACGAGCAGTACGTC.